Following are 27 T cell receptor beta chains from one sample sequenced in a study of blood T cells in healthy people across ages. With a J-beta primer mix and a sample-barcoded 5' primer, a second PCR ran about 7 to 12 cycles. TCRdb fed the 5' RACE reads into MiXCR, producing one record per CDR3 protein. The sample lists some 370,000 distinct CDR3 sequences, approximately 47% occurring once. The sequencing sample was made of blood. These receptors originate from a man in his 60s in good health.

The chain links TRBV7-2 to TRBJ2-1; the D gene could be TRBD1 or TRBD2 (5 bases each). Trimming left V 4 bases short and J 4 bases short, with 17 bases between. Germline loops: CDR1 SGHTA, CDR2 FQGNSA. This CDR3 region has 16 residues. The CDR3: CASSSRGVRIYNEQFF. CDR3 sequence (DNA): TGTGCCAGCAGCTCGAGAGGGGTAAGGATTTACAATGAGCAGTTCTTC.

CDR3 sequence: CASSPDSVGPSTDTQYF. Written as DNA, the CDR3 is TGTGCCAGCAGCCCCGATTCTGTGGGCCCTAGCACAGATACGCAGTATTTT. V is TRBV7-2 and J is TRBJ2-3, with unresolved D. CDR1 is SGHTA, CDR2 FQGNSA, per germline. The CDR3 runs 17 residues. Trimming pared 5 bases from V and 0 bases from J, leaving 18 bases between.

The chain recombines TRBV30 with TRBJ2-7; D not resolved. CDR1 GTSNPN and CDR2 SVGIG come from the germline V gene (reference sequence). Trimming removed 2 bases at V and 5 bases at J, with 10 bases between. The CDR3 is made up of 12 amino acids. For the CDR3, the DNA is TGTGCCTGGAGTCCGCACCGTAACGAGCAGTACTTC. This encodes CAWSPHRNEQYF.

This chain joins TRBV4-2 and TRBJ2-1; D is perhaps TRBD2 (6 bases). V was trimmed by 1 base and J by 7 bases, leaving 17 bases between them. The CDR3 is made up of 16 amino acids. Germline V gene data show CDR1 as LGHNA and CDR2 as YNFKEQ. The CDR3 is CASSQVVQRVGNEQFF. The CDR3 DNA reads as TGTGCCAGCAGCCAAGTTGTTCAGCGGGTGGGGAATGAGCAGTTCTTC.

The gene calls are TRBV20-1 and TRBJ2-1, with D perhaps matching TRBD1 (5 bases). The J call may be mistaken, given a closer DNA end match to TRBJ2-7. This CDR3 comprises 13 residues. CDR1 is DFQATT and CDR2 is SNEGSKA in the germline V gene (reference sequence). The CDR3 sequence: CSARHAGLYEQYF. CDR3 sequence (DNA): TGCAGTGCTAGACACGCAGGGTTATACGAGCAGTACTTC.

The chain has TRBV20-1 and TRBJ2-7; 13 bases fit TRBD2. J was trimmed by 1 base and V by 3 bases; bases with no gene match: 9. The germline gives CDR1 DFQATT, CDR2 SNEGSKA (reference sequence). This CDR3 has 17 residues. The CDR3 is CSASGLAGVRKSYEQYF. CDR3 nucleotides: TGCAGTGCTAGTGGACTAGCGGGAGTACGTAAGTCCTACGAGCAGTACTTC.

This clonotype has just one count. The V call is TRBV6-5, the J call TRBJ2-1; D remains ambiguous. The length of the CDR3 is 12 residues. Trimming took 11 bases from V and 8 from J, leaving 16 bases between them. The germline CDR1 and CDR2 sequences are MNHEY and SVGAGI. The CDR3 sequence is CAVWTVGHEQFF. CDR3 nucleotide sequence: TGTGCCGTATGGACGGTGGGCCATGAGCAGTTCTTC.

This clonotype showed up just a few times. This chain joins TRBV28 and TRBJ2-3; 7 positions agree with TRBD2. Germline V gene sequence: CDR1 MDHEN, CDR2 SYDVKM. V shed 8 bases, J shed 1 base, and the junction held 12 bases outside the gene matches. The CDR3 has 16 residues. The CDR3 nucleotides are TGTGCCAGCGCGTCCTGGGCTAGCGGAGGCACAGATACGCAGTATTTT. Its protein product is CASASWASGGTDTQYF.

This clonotype was recorded a few times. The chain uses TRBV10-1 and TRBJ2-3; TRBD2 agrees at 8 bases. Trimming cost V 4 bases and J 6 bases; bases outside gene matches: 6. The CDR3 spans 14 residues. From germline, CDR1 is WNHNN and CDR2 SYGVQD (reference sequence). The DNA for the CDR3 is TGCGCCAGCAGTGGAAGCGGGGGACCGGATACGCAGTATTTT. It translates to CASSGSGGPDTQYF.

A remark on this clonotype: One end of the junction varies from germline; a read error may be responsible. The chain is built from TRBV4-1 and TRBJ2-3, with D possibly being TRBD2 (7 bases). The CDR3 covers 19 residues. The germline V gene encodes CDR1 MGHRA and CDR2 YSYEKL. The CDR3 sequence is CASSQRDPRGGAVVDTQYF. The CDR3 DNA reads as TGTGCCAGCAGCCAAAGGGACCCTAGAGGGGGGGCGGTGGTAGATACGCAGTATTTT.

The chain has TRBV12-3 or TRBV12-4 and TRBJ2-1, with 9 bases matching TRBD1. Trimming at V came to 6 bases and at J to 3 bases, leaving 6 bases not matched to a gene. This CDR3 is built from 15 residues. This CDR3 reads CASRSGDRDYNEQFF. The CDR3 DNA is TGTGCCAGCAGAAGTGGGGACAGGGACTACAATGAGCAGTTCTTC.

This chain joins TRBV7-2 and TRBJ1-2; possibly TRBD1 for D (5 bases). Trimming took off 5 bases at V and 7 bases at J, with 14 bases between the two ends. The CDR3 runs 13 residues. Looked up from germline, CDR1 is SGHTA and CDR2 is FQGNSA. The CDR3 coding sequence is TGTGCCAGCAGCGATCTGCGGGGCGGTGGCTACACCTTC. It is translated as CASSDLRGGGYTF.

This clonotype showed up just a few times. The J gene is TRBJ2-7, the V gene TRBV28; possibly TRBD2 for D (5 bases). Per germline, CDR1 MDHEN and CDR2 SYDVKM. The length of the CDR3 is 11 residues. With 7 bases removed from V and 6 bases from J, the gap between germline ends came to 10 bases. Here the CDR3 reads CASTRVSEQYF. Here the CDR3 DNA reads TGTGCCAGCACGCGGGTGAGCGAGCAGTACTTC.

The CDR3, as DNA: TGCAGCGTTAAGGGGGGACAGGCGGAACAAGAGACCCAGTTCTTC. Encoded protein: CSVKGGQAEQETQFF. J is TRBJ2-5 and V is TRBV29-1; 8 bases agree with TRBD1. The end of the DNA aligns better with TRBJ2-1, so the J call may be wrong. The CDR3 is made up of 15 amino acids. Germline V lookup: CDR1 SQVTM, CDR2 ANQGSEA.

The chain combines TRBV7-2 with TRBJ2-1, with D uncertain. Germline V gene lookup returns CDR1 SGHTA and CDR2 FQGNSA. The V gene lost 3 bases and the J gene lost 6 bases, with 6 bases spanning the gap. The CDR3 has 12 amino acids. The CDR3 DNA reads TGTGCCAGCAGCTTCCAAACCAATGAGCAGTTCTTC. This encodes CASSFQTNEQFF.

The chain joins TRBV10-3 to TRBJ2-7; unclear D gene. The closer fit of TRBJ2-5 to the DNA end suggests the J call may be wrong. Looked up from germline, CDR1 is ENHRY and CDR2 is SYGVKD. This CDR3 comprises 11 residues. Written as DNA, the CDR3 is TGTGCCATCAGTACCCTTGAGACCCAGTACTTC. This gives the protein CAISTLETQYF.

CDR3 sequence reads: CASSSRAPTGVFLNEQFF. CDR3 in DNA: TGTGCCAGCAGCTCACGAGCCCCGACAGGGGTGTTTTTGAATGAGCAGTTCTTC. The chain recombines TRBV7-8 with TRBJ2-1; 8 positions match TRBD1. Germline assignment: CDR1 SGHVS and CDR2 FQNEAQ. This CDR3 contains 18 residues. V dropped 4 bases and J dropped 7; count of bases not matched to a gene: 18.

This clonotype was seen more than once but under ten times. The rearrangement uses TRBV4-2 and TRBJ2-3, with 12 bases aligning to TRBD2. V shed 0 bases and J 5 bases; nucleotides not matched to a gene: 9. This CDR3 is 18 amino acids long. Looked up from germline, CDR1 is LGHNA and CDR2 is YNFKEQ. The CDR3 loop reads CASSQDPSGRGYKDTQYF. CDR3 sequence (DNA): TGTGCCAGCAGCCAAGACCCTAGCGGGAGGGGGTATAAAGATACGCAGTATTTT.

This clonotype was detected once. The chain couples TRBV7-9 to TRBJ2-1; 7 bases are shared with TRBD1. The CDR3 loop spans 16 amino acids. The germline V gene encodes CDR1 SEHNR and CDR2 FQNEAQ (reference sequence). V trimming: 1 base; J trimming: 7 bases; junction bases outside the gene matches: 10. The CDR3 spells CASSLVSGTERNEQFF. The DNA of the CDR3 is TGTGCCAGCAGCTTAGTATCCGGGACAGAACGAAATGAGCAGTTCTTC.

This clonotype has only a few counts. The chain is built from TRBV2 and TRBJ1-1; D remains unclear. The CDR3 is 10 residues long. V was trimmed by 7 bases and J by 7 bases, leaving 7 bases between them. Germline CDR1 is SNHLY and CDR2 is FYNNEI. DNA of the CDR3: TGTGCCAGCATTTTCTTTGAAGCTTTCTTT. Translating it yields CASIFFEAFF.

This clonotype was detected ten times or more. The V and J genes are TRBV6-2 or TRBV6-3 and TRBJ2-7, with TRBD2 matching 8 bases. CDR1 MNHEY and CDR2 SVGEGT come from the germline V gene. This CDR3 has 14 residues. The J segment lost 1 base and the V segment lost 6 bases, leaving 5 bases of the junction unmatched. The CDR3 is CASRTSGASYEQYF. As DNA, the CDR3 is TGTGCCAGCAGAACTAGCGGAGCTTCCTACGAGCAGTACTTC.

In its sample, this clonotype was seen many times. J is TRBJ2-7 and V is TRBV7-2, with D possibly matching TRBD2 (5 bases). In germline, CDR1 is SGHTA, CDR2 FQGNSA. Trimming cost V 5 bases and J 4 bases, with 12 bases left between them. The CDR3 runs to 13 residues. CDR3 amino acids: CASSAGPGYEQYF. The CDR3 nucleotides read TGTGCCAGCAGCGCGGGCCCCGGTTACGAGCAGTACTTC.

The J gene is TRBJ2-2, the V gene TRBV7-3; D might be TRBD2 (6 bases). The CDR3 extends over 12 amino acids. The germline CDR1 and CDR2 sequences are SGHTA and FQGTGA. V was clipped by 5 bases and J by 7 bases, with 8 bases between them. In DNA, the CDR3 is TGTGCCAGCAGCCGTAGCGGCGGGGAGCTGTTTTTT. This gives the protein CASSRSGGELFF.

This clonotype showed up many times. The J gene is TRBJ2-4, the V gene TRBV2; the match to TRBD1 covers 9 bases. V trimming: 4 bases; J trimming: 5 bases; junction bases outside the gene matches: 6. The CDR3 consists of 15 residues. Per the germline V gene, CDR1 is SNHLY and CDR2 is FYNNEI. The CDR3 is CASSVSGQGQNIQYF. For the CDR3, the DNA is TGTGCCAGCAGTGTTTCGGGACAGGGACAAAACATTCAGTACTTC. Full variable domain (remainder filled in from reference TRBV2 and TRBJ2-4): EPEVTQTPSHQVTQMGQEVILRCVPISNHLYFYWYRQILGQKVEFLVSFYNNEISEKSEIFDDQFSVERPDGSNFTLKIRSTKLEDSAMYFCASSVSGQGQNIQYFGAGTRLSVL.

This clonotype was detected a few times. CDR3 loop: CASSLVLGNEQFF. Here the CDR3 DNA reads TGCGCCAGCAGCTTGGTCCTAGGCAATGAGCAGTTCTTC. The chain links TRBV5-1 to TRBJ2-1; D uncertain. There are 13 residues in the CDR3. Trimming removed 0 bases at V and 6 bases at J, with 7 bases between. Germline CDR1 and CDR2: SGHRS and YFSETQ.

The V call is TRBV4-1, the J call TRBJ2-3; D might be TRBD2 (6 bases). V lost 4 bases and J lost 4, with 12 bases in between. The germline V gene has CDR1 MGHRA and CDR2 YSYEKL. This CDR3 contains 14 residues. CDR3 region: CASSPTPSADTQYF. The CDR3 DNA is TGCGCCAGCAGCCCAACCCCTAGCGCAGATACGCAGTATTTT.

This clonotype appeared a few times. The genes are TRBV5-4 and TRBJ2-3; TRBD1 matches at 7 bases. J gave up 7 bases and V 1 base, and 12 bases lay outside the gene matches. This CDR3 region has 16 residues. Germline values: CDR1 SGHNT, CDR2 YYREEE (reference sequence). The CDR3 protein is CASSLPAGGMGNTQYF. Here the CDR3 DNA reads TGTGCCAGCAGCTTGCCGGCAGGGGGTATGGGTAATACGCAGTATTTT.